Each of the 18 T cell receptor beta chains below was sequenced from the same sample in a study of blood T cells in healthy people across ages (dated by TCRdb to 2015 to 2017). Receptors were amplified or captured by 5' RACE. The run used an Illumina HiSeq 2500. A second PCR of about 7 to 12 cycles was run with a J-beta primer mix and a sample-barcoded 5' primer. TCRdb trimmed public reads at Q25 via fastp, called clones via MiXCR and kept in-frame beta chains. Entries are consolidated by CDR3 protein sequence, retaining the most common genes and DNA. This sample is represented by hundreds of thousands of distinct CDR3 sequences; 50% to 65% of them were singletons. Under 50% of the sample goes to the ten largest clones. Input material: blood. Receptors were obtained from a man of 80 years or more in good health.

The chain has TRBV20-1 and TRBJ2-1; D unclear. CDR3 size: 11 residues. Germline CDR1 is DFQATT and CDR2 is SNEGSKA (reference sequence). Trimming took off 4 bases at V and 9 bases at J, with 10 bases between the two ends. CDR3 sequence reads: CSATRSGEQFF. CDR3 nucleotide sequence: TGCAGTGCTACTAGATCCGGTGAGCAGTTCTTC.

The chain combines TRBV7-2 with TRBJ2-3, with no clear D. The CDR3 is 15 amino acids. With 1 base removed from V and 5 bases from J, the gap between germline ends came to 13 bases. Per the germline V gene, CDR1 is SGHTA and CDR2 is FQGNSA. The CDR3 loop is CASSLEGRGVDTQYF. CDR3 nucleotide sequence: TGTGCCAGCAGCTTAGAAGGTCGAGGTGTAGATACGCAGTATTTT. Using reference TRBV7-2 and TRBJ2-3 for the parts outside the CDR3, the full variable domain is GAGVSQSPSNKVTEKGKDVELRCDPISGHTALYWYRQSLGQGLEFLIYFQGNSAPDKSGLPSDRFSAERTGGSVSTLTIQRTQQEDSAVYLCASSLEGRGVDTQYFGPGTRLTVL.

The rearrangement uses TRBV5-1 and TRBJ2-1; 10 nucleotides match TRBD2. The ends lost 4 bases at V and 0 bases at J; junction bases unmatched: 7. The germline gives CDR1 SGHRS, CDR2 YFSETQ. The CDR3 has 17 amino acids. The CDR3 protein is CASSLGGLANSYNEQFF. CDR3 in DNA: TGCGCCAGCAGCCTGGGGGGACTAGCGAACTCCTACAATGAGCAGTTCTTC.

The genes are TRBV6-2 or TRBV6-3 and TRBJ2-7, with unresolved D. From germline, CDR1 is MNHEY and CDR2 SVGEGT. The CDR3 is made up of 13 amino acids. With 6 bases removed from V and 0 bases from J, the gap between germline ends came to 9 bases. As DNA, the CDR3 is TGTGCCAGCAGACGACAATACTCCTACGAGCAGTACTTC. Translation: CASRRQYSYEQYF.

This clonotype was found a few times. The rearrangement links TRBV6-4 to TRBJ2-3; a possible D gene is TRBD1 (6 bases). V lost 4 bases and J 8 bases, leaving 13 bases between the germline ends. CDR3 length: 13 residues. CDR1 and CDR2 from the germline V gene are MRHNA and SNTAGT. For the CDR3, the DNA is TGTGCCAGCAGTGGTACAGCAGGGGCTACGCAGTATTTT. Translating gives CASSGTAGATQYF.

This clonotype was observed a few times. The CDR3 nucleotides read TGCAGCGTTGACCAGGGATTCACAGATACGCAGTATTTT. This gives the protein CSVDQGFTDTQYF. V usage is TRBV29-1 and J usage is TRBJ2-3, with D possibly being TRBD1 (5 bases). The germline V and J ends were trimmed by 3 bases and 2 bases, with 9 bases remaining between them. CDR1 is SQVTM, CDR2 ANQGSEA, per germline. This CDR3 comprises 13 residues.

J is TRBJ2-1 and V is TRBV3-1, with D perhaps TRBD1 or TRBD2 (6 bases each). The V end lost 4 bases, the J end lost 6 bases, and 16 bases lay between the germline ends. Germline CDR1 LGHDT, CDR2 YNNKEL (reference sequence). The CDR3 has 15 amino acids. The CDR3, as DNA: TGTGCCAGCAGCCGAGGGGGGCTTGCAGGCAATGAGCAGTTCTTC. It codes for CASSRGGLAGNEQFF.

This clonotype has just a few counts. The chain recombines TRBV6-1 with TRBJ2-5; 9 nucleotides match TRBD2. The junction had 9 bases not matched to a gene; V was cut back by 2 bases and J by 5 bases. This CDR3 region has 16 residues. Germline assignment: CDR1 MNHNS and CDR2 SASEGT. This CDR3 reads CASSERGTSRRETQYF. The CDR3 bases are TGTGCCAGCAGTGAAAGAGGGACTAGCCGGAGGGAGACCCAGTACTTC.

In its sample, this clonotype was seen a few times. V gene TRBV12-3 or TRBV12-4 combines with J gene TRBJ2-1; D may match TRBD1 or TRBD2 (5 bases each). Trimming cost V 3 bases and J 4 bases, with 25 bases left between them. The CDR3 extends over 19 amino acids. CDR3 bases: TGTGCCAGCAGTTTCCCGGGGCTAGCAAGCTGGTTGGGGTACAATGAGCAGTTCTTC. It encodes CASSFPGLASWLGYNEQFF.

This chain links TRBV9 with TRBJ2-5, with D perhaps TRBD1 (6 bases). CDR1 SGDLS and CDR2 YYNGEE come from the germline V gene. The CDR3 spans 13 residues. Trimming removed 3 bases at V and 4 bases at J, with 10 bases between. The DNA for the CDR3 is TGTGCCAGCAGCGCAGGGGTCTTAGAGACCCAGTACTTC. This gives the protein CASSAGVLETQYF.

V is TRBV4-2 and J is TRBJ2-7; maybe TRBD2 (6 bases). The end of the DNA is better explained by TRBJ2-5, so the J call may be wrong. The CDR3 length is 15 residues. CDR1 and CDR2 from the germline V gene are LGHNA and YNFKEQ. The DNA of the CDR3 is TGTGCCAGCAGCCAAGATGGTAGTAGCGGAGAGACCCAGTACTTC. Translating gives CASSQDGSSGETQYF.

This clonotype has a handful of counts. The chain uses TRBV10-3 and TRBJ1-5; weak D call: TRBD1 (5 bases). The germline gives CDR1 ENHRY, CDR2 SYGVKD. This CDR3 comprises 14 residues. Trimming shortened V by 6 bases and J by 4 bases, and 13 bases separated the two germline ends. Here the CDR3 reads CAISPLGGNQPQHF. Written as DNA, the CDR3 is TGTGCCATCAGCCCTCTGGGGGGGAATCAGCCCCAGCATTTT.

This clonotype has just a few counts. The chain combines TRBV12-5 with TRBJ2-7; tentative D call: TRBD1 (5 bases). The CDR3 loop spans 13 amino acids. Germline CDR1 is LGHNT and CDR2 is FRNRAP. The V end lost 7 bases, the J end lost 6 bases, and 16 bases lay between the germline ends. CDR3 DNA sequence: TGTGCTAGTGCCCTATCTGGACAAGCCGAGCAGTACTTC. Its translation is CASALSGQAEQYF.

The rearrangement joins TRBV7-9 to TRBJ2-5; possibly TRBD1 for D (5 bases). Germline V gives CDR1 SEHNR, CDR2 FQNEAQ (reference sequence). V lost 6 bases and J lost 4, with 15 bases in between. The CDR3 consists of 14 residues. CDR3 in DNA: TGTGCCAGCAGTTCTAAAGGGGCGATAGAGACCCAGTACTTC. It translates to CASSSKGAIETQYF.

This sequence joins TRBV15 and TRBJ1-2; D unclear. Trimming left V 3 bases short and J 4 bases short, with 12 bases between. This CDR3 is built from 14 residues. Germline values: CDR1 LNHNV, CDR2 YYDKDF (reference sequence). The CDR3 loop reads CATSRPGQTYGYTF. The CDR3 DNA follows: TGTGCCACCAGCAGGCCCGGCCAGACCTATGGCTACACCTTC.

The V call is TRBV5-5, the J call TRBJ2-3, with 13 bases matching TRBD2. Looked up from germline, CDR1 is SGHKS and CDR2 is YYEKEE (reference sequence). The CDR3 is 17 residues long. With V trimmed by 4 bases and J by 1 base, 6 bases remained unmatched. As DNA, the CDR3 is TGTGCCAGCAGCCTGGGACTAGCGGGAAAAGGCACAGATACGCAGTATTTT. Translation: CASSLGLAGKGTDTQYF.

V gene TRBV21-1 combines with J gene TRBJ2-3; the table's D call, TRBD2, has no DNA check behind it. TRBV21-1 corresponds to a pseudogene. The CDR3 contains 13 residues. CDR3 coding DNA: TGTGCCAACAAGCGGGAACGGGGAGATACGCAGTATTTT. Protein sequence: CANKRERGDTQYF.

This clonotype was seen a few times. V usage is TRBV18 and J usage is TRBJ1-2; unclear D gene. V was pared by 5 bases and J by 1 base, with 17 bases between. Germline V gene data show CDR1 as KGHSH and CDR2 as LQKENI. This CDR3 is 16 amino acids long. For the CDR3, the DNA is TGTGCCAGCTCAACCATCACGGAGGCCTTTAACTATGGCTACACCTTC. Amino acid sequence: CASSTITEAFNYGYTF.